This entry is about one T cell receptor beta chain. The data are from a study of OX40 agonist ivuxolimab in advanced cancers. Some clones are missing from TCRdb's copy, which holds only in-frame ones; the method was immunoSEQ multiplex PCR. The table has about 76,000 clones, 84% seen once. There are 15 residues in the CDR3. CDR1 and CDR2 from the germline V gene are SNHLY and FYNNEI. V was trimmed by 6 bases and J by 4 bases, leaving 13 bases between them. Specimen: CD4+ or CD8+ T cells sorted from blood, collected in a trial of the OX40 agonist ivuxolimab. The TCR was taken from an adult with an advanced solid tumor such as melanoma, head and neck, liver or kidney cancer. The chain employs TRBV2 and TRBJ2-6, with a tentative D call TRBD2 (6 bases). The CDR3 protein is CASRRPEGGANVLTF. The DNA of the CDR3 is TGTGCCAGCAGACGCCCGGAGGGGGGGGCCAACGTCCTGACTTTC.